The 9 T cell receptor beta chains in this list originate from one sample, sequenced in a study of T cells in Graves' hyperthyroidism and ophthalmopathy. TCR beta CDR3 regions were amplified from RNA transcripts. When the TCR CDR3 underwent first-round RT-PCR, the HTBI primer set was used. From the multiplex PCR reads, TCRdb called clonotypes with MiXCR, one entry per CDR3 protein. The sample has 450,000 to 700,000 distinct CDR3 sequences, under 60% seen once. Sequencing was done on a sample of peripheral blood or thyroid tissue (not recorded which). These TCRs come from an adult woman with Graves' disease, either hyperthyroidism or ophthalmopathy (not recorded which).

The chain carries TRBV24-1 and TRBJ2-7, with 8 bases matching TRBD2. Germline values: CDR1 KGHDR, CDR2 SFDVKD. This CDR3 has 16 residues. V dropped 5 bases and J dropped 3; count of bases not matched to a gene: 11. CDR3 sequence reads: CATSASGGSGIYEQYF. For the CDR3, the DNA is TGTGCCACCAGTGCCTCGGGCGGTAGCGGGATCTACGAGCAGTACTTC.

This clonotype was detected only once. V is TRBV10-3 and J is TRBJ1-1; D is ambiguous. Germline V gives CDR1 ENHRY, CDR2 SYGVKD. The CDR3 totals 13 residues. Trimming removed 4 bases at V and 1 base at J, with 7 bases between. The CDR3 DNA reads TGTGCCATCAGTGGGTCGTGGAACACTGAAGCTTTCTTT. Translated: CAISGSWNTEAFF.

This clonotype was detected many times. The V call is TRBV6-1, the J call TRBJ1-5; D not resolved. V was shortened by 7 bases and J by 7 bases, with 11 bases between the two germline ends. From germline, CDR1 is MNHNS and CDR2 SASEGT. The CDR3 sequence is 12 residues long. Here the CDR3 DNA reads TGTGCCAGCAAGGAATCCGGGCAGCCCCAGCATTTT. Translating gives CASKESGQPQHF.

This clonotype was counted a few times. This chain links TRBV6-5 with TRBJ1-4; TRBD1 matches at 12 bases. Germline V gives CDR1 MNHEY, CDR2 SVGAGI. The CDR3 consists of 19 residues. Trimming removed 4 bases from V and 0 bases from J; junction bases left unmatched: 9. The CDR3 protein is CASSSTGTGGPSTNEKLFF. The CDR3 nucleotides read TGTGCCAGCAGTTCGACCGGGACAGGGGGCCCGTCAACTAATGAAAAACTGTTTTTT.

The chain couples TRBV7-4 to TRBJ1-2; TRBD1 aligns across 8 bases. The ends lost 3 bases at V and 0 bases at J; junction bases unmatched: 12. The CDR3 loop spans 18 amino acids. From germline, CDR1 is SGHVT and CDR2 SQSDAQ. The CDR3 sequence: CASSFWSTGASANYGYTF. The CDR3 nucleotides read TGTGCCAGCAGCTTTTGGTCGACAGGGGCCTCCGCTAACTATGGCTACACCTTC.

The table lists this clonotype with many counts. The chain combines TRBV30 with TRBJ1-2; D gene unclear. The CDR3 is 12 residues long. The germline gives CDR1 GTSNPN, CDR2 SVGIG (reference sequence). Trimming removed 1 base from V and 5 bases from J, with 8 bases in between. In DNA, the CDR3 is TGTGCCTGGAGTGAAGAAGGGTATGGCTACACCTTC. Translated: CAWSEEGYGYTF.

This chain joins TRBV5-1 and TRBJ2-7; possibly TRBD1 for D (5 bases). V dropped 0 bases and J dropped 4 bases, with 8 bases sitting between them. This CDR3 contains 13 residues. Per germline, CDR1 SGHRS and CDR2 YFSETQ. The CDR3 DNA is TGCGCCAGCAGCTTGGGGACATTTTACGAGCAGTACTTC. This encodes CASSLGTFYEQYF.

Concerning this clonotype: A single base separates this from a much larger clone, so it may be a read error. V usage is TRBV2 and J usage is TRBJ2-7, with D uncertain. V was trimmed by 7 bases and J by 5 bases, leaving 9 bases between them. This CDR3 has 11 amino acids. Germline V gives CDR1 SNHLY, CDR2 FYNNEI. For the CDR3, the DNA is TGTGCCAGCAACGGACCCGACGAGCAGTACTTC. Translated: CASNGPDEQYF.

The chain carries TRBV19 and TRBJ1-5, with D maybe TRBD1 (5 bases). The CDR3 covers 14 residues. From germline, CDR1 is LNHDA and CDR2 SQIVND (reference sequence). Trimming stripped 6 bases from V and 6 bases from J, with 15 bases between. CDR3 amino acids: CASSQDGTGQPQHF. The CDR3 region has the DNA TGTGCCAGTAGCCAGGACGGGACGGGTCAGCCCCAGCATTTT.